This TCR beta chain was documented in a study of blood T cell repertoires in COVID-19. Study at large: The samples span acute and convalescent COVID-19 from the United States, Italy and Spain. The analysed material was cDNA or gDNA that came from T cells, B-cell-depleted T cells, or PBMCs.

This clone was counted a single time. Seattle patient enrollment occurred during active infection, with longitudinal follow-up thereafter. The CDR3 runs 11 residues. Germline V CDR1 and CDR2: KGHSH, LQKENI. V was shortened by 5 bases and J by 9 bases, with 8 bases between the two germline ends. As handled by the study authors: By means of reference gene primer amplification, nucleated cell counts were estimated. Data came from immunoSEQ multiplex PCR; TCRdb stores just in-frame clones and leaves some out. Clonal size and the V and J genes are those of that table, whereas D and trimming came from the DNA. The sample holds 200,000 to 300,000 clones, 80% to 90% seen once.

The rearrangement uses TRBV18 and TRBJ2-1; no reliable D call. This sequence originates from a woman of 80 years or more with COVID-19, enrolled during active disease. Sequenced: peripheral blood. The CDR3 protein is CASSIDIEQFF. The CDR3 bases are TGTGCCAGCTCAATAGATATTGAGCAGTTCTTC.